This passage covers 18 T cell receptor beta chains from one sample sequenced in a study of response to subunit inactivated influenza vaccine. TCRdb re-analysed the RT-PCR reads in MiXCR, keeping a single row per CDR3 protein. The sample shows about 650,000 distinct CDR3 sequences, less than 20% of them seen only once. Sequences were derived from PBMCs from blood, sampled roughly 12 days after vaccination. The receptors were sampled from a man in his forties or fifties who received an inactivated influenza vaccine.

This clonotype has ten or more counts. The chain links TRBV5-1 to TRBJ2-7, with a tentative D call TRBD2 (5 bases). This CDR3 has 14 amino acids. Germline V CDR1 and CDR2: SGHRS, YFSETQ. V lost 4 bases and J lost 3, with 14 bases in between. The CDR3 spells CASSISGGSYEQYF. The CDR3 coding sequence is TGCGCCAGCAGCATTTCCGGAGGCAGCTACGAGCAGTACTTC.

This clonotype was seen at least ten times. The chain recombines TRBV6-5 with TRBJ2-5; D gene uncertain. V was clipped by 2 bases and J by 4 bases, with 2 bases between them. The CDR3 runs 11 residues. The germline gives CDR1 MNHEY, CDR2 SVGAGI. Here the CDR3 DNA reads TGTGCCAGCAGTTACGGAGAGACCCAGTACTTC. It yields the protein CASSYGETQYF.

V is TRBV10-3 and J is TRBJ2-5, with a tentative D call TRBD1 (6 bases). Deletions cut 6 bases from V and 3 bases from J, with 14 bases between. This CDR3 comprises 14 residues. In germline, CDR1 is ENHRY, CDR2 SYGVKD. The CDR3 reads CAISQTGTEETQYF. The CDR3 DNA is TGTGCCATCAGCCAGACAGGTACCGAAGAGACCCAGTACTTC.

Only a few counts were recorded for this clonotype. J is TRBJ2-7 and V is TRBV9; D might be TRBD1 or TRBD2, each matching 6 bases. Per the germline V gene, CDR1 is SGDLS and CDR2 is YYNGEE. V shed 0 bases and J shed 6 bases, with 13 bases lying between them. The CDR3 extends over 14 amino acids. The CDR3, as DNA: TGTGCCAGCAGCGTAGACGCAGGGGACTCCGAGCAGTACTTC. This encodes CASSVDAGDSEQYF.

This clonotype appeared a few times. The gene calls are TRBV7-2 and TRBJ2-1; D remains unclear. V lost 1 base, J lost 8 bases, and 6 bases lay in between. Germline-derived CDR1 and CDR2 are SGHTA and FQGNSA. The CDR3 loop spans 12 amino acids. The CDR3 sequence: CASSLVQDEQFF. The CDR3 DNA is TGTGCCAGCAGCTTAGTTCAGGATGAGCAGTTCTTC.

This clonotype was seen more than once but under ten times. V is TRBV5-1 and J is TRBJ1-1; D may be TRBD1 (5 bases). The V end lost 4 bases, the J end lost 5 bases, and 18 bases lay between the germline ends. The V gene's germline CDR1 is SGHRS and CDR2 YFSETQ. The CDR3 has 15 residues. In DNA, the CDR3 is TGCGCCAGCAGCCTGGCCCAAAGGGGAGTAACTGAAGCTTTCTTT. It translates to CASSLAQRGVTEAFF.

The CDR3 DNA follows: TGTGCCACTAGCGGACCTACAGGGAACACCGGGGAGCTGTTTTTT. Translating gives CATSGPTGNTGELFF. The V gene is TRBV24-1, the J gene TRBJ2-2; a weak D match, TRBD2 (6 bases). CDR1 and CDR2 (germline): KGHDR, SFDVKD. The CDR3 sequence is 15 residues long. V was cut by 10 bases and J by 1 base, with 15 bases left in between.

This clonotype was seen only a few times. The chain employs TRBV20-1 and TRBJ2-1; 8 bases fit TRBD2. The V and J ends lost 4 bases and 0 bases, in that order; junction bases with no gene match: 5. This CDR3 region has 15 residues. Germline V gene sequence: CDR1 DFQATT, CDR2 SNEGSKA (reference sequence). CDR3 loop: CSAISGGSSYNEQFF. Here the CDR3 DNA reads TGCAGTGCTATAAGCGGGGGCAGCTCCTACAATGAGCAGTTCTTC.

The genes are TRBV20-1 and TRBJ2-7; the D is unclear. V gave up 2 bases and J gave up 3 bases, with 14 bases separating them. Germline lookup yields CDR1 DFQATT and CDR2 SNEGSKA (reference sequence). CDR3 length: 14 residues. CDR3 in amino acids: CSARSLNTGYEQYF. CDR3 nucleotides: TGCAGTGCTAGATCCCTAAACACCGGCTACGAGCAGTACTTC.

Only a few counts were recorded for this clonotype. CDR3 bases: TGTGCCAGCAGCCCCACGACAGGGGGCTACACCGGGGAGCTGTTTTTT. Its translation is CASSPTTGGYTGELFF. This chain links TRBV4-2 with TRBJ2-2, with 10 nucleotides matching TRBD1. V shed 4 bases and J 3 bases; nucleotides not matched to a gene: 5. Germline loops: CDR1 LGHNA, CDR2 YNFKEQ. This CDR3 spans 16 amino acids.

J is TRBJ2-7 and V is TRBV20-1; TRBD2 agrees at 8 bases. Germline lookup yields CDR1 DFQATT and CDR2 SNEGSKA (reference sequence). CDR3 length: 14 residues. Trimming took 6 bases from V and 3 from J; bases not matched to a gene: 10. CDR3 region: CSALSGTSRYEQYF. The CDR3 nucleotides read TGCAGTGCCCTCTCCGGGACTAGTCGCTACGAGCAGTACTTC.

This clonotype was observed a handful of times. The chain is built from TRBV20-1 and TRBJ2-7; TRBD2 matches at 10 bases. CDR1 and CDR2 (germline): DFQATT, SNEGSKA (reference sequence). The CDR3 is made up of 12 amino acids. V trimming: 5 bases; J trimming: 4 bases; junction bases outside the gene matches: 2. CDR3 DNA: TGCAGTGCTGCTAGCGGGAGTTACGAGCAGTACTTC. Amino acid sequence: CSAASGSYEQYF.

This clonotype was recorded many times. Written as DNA, the CDR3 is TGTGCCAGCAGCTTCTTGGGCGGGGGCGGCACAGATACGCAGTATTTT. Its translation: CASSFLGGGGTDTQYF. The J gene is TRBJ2-3, the V gene TRBV11-2, with D perhaps matching TRBD2 (7 bases). Germline values: CDR1 SGHAT, CDR2 FQNNGV. The ends were cut back, 3 bases at V and 1 base at J, with 14 bases in the middle. The CDR3 runs 16 residues.

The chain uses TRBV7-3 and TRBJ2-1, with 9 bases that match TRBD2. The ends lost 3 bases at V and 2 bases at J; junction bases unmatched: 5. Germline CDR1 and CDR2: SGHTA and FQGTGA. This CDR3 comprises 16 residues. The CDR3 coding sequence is TGTGCCAGCAGCTTGGTAGGCGGGAGGGCCTACAATGAGCAGTTCTTC. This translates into CASSLVGGRAYNEQFF.

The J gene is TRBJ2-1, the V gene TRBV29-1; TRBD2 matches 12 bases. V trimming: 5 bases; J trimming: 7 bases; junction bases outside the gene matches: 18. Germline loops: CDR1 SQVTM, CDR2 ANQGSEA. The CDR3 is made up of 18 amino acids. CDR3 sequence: CSVKWPSGRASYVNEQFF. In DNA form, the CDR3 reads TGCAGCGTTAAGTGGCCTAGCGGGAGGGCCTCTTATGTAAATGAGCAGTTCTTC.

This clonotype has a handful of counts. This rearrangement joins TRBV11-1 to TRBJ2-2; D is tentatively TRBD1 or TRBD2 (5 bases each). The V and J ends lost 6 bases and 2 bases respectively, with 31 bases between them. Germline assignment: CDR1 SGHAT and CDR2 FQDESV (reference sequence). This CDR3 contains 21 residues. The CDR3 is CASSGTGGRPIPPTNTGELFF. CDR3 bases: TGTGCCAGCAGTGGGACGGGTGGACGGCCTATACCTCCCACTAACACCGGGGAGCTGTTTTTT.

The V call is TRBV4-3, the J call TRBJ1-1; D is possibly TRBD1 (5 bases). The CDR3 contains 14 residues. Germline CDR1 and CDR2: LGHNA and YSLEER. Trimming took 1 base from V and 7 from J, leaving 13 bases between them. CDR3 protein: CASSQGLGTDEAFF. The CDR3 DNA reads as TGCGCCAGCAGCCAAGGTTTAGGGACGGATGAAGCTTTCTTT.

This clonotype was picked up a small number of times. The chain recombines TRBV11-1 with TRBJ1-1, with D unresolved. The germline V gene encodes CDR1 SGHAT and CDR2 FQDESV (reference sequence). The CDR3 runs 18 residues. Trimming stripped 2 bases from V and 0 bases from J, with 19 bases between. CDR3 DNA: TGTGCCAGCAGCTTACGAAGGGTAAACCAACTAATGAACACTGAAGCTTTCTTT. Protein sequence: CASSLRRVNQLMNTEAFF.